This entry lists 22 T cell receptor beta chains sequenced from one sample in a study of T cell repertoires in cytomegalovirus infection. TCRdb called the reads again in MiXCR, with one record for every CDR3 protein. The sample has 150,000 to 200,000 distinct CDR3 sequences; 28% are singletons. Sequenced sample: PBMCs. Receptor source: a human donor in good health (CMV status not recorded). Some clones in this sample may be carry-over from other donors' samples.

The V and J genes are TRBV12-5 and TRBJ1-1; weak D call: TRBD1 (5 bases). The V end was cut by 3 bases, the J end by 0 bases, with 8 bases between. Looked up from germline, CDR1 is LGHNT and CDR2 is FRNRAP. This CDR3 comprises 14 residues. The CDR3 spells CASGFTGMNTEAFF. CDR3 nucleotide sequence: TGTGCTAGTGGTTTCACAGGTATGAACACTGAAGCTTTCTTT.

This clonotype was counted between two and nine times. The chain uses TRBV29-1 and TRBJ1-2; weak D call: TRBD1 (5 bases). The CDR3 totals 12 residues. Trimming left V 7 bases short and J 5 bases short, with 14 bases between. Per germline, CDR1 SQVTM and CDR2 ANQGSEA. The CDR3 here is CSASDSGYGYTF. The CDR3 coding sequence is TGCAGCGCCAGCGACAGTGGATATGGCTACACCTTC.

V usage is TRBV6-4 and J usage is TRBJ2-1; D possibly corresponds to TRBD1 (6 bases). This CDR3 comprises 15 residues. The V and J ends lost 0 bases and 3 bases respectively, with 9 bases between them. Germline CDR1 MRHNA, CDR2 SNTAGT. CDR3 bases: TGTGCCAGCAGTGACTCAGAGGACAGCTACAATGAGCAGTTCTTC. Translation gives CASSDSEDSYNEQFF.

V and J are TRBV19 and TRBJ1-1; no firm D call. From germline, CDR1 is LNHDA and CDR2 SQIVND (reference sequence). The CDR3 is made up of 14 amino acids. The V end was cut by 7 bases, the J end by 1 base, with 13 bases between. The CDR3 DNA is TGTGCCAGTATGGACCGTCTGGCGAACACTGAAGCTTTCTTT. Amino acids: CASMDRLANTEAFF. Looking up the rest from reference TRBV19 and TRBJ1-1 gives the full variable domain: DGGITQSPKYLFRKEGQNVTLSCEQNLNHDAMYWYRQDPGQGLRLIYYSQIVNDFQKGDIAEGYSVSREKKESFPLTVTSAQKNPTAFYLCASMDRLANTEAFFGQGTRLTVV.

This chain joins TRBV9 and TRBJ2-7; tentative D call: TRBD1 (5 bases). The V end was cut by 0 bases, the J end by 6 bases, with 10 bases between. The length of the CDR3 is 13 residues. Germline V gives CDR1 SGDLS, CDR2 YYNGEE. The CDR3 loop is CASSVGGGAEQYF. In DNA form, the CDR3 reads TGTGCCAGCAGCGTAGGGGGTGGGGCCGAGCAGTACTTC.

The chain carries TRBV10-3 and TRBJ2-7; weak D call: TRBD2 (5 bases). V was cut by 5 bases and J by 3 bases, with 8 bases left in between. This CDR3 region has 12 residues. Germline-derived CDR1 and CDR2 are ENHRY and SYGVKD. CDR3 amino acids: CAISRDIYEQYF. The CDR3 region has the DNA TGTGCCATCAGTCGGGATATCTACGAGCAGTACTTC.

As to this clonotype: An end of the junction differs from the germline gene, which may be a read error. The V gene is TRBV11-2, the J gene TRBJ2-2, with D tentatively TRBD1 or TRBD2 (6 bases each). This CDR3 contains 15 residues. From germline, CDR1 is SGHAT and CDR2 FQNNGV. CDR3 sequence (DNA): TGTGCCAGCAGCTCGGGCCTGAGGGGGGCCGGGGAGCTGTATTTT. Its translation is CASSSGLRGAGELYF.

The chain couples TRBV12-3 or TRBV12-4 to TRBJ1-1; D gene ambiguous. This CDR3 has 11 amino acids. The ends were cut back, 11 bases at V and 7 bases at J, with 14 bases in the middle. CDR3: CASQLWHEAFF. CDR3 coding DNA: TGTGCCTCCCAGTTATGGCATGAAGCTTTCTTT.

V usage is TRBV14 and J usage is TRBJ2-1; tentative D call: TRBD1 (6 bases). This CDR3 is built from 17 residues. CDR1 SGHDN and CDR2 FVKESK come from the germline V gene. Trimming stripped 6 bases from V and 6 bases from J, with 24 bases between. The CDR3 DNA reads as TGTGCCAGCAGTAAAGGATTAGGGACATTAACATCCAATGAGCAGTTCTTC. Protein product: CASSKGLGTLTSNEQFF.

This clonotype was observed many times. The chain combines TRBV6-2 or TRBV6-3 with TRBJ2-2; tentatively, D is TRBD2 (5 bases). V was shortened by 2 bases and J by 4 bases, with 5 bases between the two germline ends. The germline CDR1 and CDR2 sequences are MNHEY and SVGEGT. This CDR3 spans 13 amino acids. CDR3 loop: CASSYRGTGELFF. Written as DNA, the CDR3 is TGTGCCAGCAGTTACCGGGGCACCGGGGAGCTGTTTTTT.

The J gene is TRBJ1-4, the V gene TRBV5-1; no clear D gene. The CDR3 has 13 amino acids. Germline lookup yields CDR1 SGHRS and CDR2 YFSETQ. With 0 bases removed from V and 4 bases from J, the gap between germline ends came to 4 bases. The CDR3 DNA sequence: TGCGCCAGCAGCTTGGACATTAATGAAAAACTGTTTTTT. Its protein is CASSLDINEKLFF. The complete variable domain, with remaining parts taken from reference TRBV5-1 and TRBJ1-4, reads KAGVTQTPRYLIKTRGQQVTLSCSPISGHRSVSWYQQTPGQGLQFLFEYFSETQRNKGNFPGRFSGRQFSNSRSEMNVSTLELGDSALYLCASSLDINEKLFFGSGTQLSVL.

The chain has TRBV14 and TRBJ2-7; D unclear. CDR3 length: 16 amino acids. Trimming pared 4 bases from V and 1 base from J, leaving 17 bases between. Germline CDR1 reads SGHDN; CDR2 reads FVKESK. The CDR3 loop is CASSPRPTVMSYEQYF. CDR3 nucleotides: TGTGCCAGCAGCCCACGACCCACCGTCATGTCCTACGAGCAGTACTTC.

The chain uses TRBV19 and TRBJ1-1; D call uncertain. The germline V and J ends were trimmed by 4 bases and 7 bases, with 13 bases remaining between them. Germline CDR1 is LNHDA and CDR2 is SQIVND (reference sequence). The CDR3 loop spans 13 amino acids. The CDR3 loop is CASSTFGYGEAFF. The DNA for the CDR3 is TGTGCCAGTAGTACCTTCGGGTACGGTGAAGCTTTCTTT.

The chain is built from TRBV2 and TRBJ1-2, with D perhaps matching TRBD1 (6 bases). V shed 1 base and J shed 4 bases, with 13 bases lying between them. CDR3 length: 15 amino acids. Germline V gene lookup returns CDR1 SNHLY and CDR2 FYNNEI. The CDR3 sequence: CASSEDRDSGYGYTF. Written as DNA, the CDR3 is TGTGCCAGCAGTGAAGACAGGGACTCTGGCTATGGCTACACCTTC.

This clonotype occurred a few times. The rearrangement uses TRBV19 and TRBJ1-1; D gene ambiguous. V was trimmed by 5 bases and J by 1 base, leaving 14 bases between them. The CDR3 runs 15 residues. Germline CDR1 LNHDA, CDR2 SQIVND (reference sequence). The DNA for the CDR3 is TGTGCCAGTAGTTCCTTTAGGCAGCAGAACACTGAAGCTTTCTTT. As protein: CASSSFRQQNTEAFF.

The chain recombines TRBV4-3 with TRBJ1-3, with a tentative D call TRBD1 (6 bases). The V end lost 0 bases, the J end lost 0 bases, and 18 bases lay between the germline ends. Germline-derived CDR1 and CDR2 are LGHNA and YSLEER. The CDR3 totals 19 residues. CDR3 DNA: TGCGCCAGCAGCCAAGAACGAGCCTCGGGACACGGCTCTGGAAACACCATATATTTT. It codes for CASSQERASGHGSGNTIYF.

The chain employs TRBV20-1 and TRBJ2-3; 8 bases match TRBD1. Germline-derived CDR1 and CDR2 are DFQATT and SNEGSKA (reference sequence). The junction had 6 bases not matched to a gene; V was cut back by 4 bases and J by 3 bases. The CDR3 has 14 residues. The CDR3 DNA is TGCAGTGCTATAGACAGGGGAAAGACAGATACGCAGTATTTT. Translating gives CSAIDRGKTDTQYF.

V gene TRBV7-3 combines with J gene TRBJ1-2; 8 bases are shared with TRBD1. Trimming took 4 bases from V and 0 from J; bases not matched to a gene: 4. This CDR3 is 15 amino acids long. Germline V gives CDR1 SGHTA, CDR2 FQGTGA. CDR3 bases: TGTGCCAGCAGCTCGACAGGGGACGCTAACTATGGCTACACCTTC. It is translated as CASSSTGDANYGYTF.

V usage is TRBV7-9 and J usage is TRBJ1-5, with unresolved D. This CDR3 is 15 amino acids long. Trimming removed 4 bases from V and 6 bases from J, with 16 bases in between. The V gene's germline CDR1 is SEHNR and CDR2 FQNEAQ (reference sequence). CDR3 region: CASSSHSVSSQPQHF. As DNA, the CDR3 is TGTGCCAGCAGCTCCCATTCGGTATCCAGTCAGCCCCAGCATTTT.

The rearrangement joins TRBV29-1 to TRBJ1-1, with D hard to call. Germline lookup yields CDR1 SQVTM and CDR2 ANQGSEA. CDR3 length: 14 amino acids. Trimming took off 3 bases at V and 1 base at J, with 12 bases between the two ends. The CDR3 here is CSVEDDRRNTEAFF. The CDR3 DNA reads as TGCAGCGTTGAGGACGATCGAAGGAACACTGAAGCTTTCTTT.

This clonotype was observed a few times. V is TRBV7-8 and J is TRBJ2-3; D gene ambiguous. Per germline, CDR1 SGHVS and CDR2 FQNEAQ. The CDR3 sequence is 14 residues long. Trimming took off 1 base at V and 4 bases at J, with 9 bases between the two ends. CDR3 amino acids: CASSLGSSADTQYF. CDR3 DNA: TGTGCCAGCAGCTTAGGATCCTCCGCAGATACGCAGTATTTT.

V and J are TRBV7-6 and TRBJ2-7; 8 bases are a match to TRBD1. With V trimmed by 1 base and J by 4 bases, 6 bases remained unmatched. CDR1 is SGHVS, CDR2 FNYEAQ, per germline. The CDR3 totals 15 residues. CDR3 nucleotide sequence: TGTGCCAGCAGCTTAGGGGCAGGGGGCATTTACGAGCAGTACTTC. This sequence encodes CASSLGAGGIYEQYF.